Below, one TCR beta chain is given with its context. The sample comes from a study of control samples from healthy donors and cancer patients. Method: immunoSEQ multiplex PCR; TCRdb's copy keeps in-frame clones and lacks some. Among just over 150,000 clones listed, about 90% were seen once. Source material: blood. The sequence derives from a man aged 30 to 39 in good health.

The CDR3 DNA follows: TGTGCCAGCAGCGTAGGACTAGCGGGGGATGATGAGCAGTTCTTC. The encoded protein is CASSVGLAGDDEQFF. The rearrangement links TRBV9 to TRBJ2-1, with TRBD2 identical over 12 bases. This CDR3 contains 15 residues. The germline CDR1 and CDR2 sequences are SGDLS and YYNGEE. With V trimmed by 0 bases and J by 8 bases, 3 bases remained unmatched. Based on the CDR3 plus reference TRBV9 and TRBJ2-1, the full variable domain is DSGVTQTPKHLITATGQRVTLRCSPRSGDLSVYWYQQSLDQGLQFLIQYYNGEERAKGNILERFSAQQFPDLHSELNLSSLELGDSALYFCASSVGLAGDDEQFFGPGTRLTVL.